One and the same sample provided the 8 T cell receptor beta chains below, sequenced in a study of blood T cell repertoires in COVID-19 (TCRdb year 2020). Receptor amplification or capture employed the immunoSEQ multiplex PCR assay. The table comes from immuneACCESS by way of TCRdb, which keeps in-frame sequences with V and J called. Part of the clones is missing from these tables; in studies checked, under half for an unresolved V gene and the rest for unknown reasons. Recorded for this sample are 200,000 to 300,000 clones; about 90% of them occurred a single time. Jointly, the top ten make up 3.7% of the sample. The sequenced sample was peripheral blood. The receptors shown here come from a woman in her 40s with acute or convalescent COVID-19.

In nucleotides, the CDR3 is TGTGCCAGCAGTGAAGCGCTTCAGGCAGGGTTGACCTTC. Protein: CASSEALQAGLTF. The chain uses TRBV6-1 and TRBJ1-2; D possibly corresponds to TRBD1 (5 bases). Germline assignment: CDR1 MNHNS and CDR2 SASEGT. Trimming shortened V by 0 bases and J by 14 bases, and 16 bases separated the two germline ends. The CDR3 is made up of 13 amino acids.

This chain links TRBV2 with TRBJ2-3; 10 nucleotides match TRBD2. Trimming at V came to 4 bases and at J to 1 base, leaving 2 bases not matched to a gene. Germline CDR1 SNHLY, CDR2 FYNNEI. The CDR3 is 15 amino acids. CDR3 loop: CASSGTSGRTDTQYF. CDR3 bases: TGTGCCAGCAGTGGGACTAGCGGACGCACAGATACGCAGTATTTT. Supplemented by reference TRBV2 and TRBJ2-3, the full variable domain reads EPEVTQTPSHQVTQMGQEVILRCVPISNHLYFYWYRQILGQKVEFLVSFYNNEISEKSEIFDDQFSVERPDGSNFTLKIRSTKLEDSAMYFCASSGTSGRTDTQYFGPGTRLTVL.

This sequence joins TRBV4-2 and TRBJ1-1; no firm D call. This CDR3 comprises 14 residues. From germline, CDR1 is LGHNA and CDR2 YNFKEQ. Trimming shortened V by 0 bases and J by 6 bases, and 11 bases separated the two germline ends. The CDR3 reads CASSQESVGAEAFF. The CDR3 bases are TGTGCCAGCAGCCAAGAGTCAGTCGGGGCTGAAGCTTTCTTT.

The rearrangement uses TRBV18 and TRBJ1-1, with TRBD1 matching 7 bases. Germline CDR1 and CDR2: KGHSH and LQKENI. Trimming removed 7 bases from V and 1 base from J; junction bases left unmatched: 3. This CDR3 spans 13 amino acids. The CDR3 loop reads CASFRTGNTEAFF. DNA for the CDR3: TGTGCCAGCTTCCGGACAGGGAACACTGAAGCTTTCTTT.

V is TRBV3-1 (or the pseudogene TRBV3-2) and J is TRBJ1-2; 7 nucleotides line up with TRBD1. The CDR3 sequence is 15 residues long. The V gene's germline CDR1 is LGHDT and CDR2 YNNKEL (reference sequence). The V segment lost 1 base and the J segment 13 bases; nucleotides outside the gene matches: 15. Here the CDR3 reads CASSQGEQGSFVFTF. In DNA, the CDR3 is TGTGCCAGCAGCCAAGGAGAACAGGGGTCCTTTGTTTTCACCTTC.

V is TRBV3-1 (or the pseudogene TRBV3-2) and J is TRBJ2-5; D is unresolved. Germline V gene lookup returns CDR1 LGHDT and CDR2 YNNKEL (reference sequence). This CDR3 contains 14 residues. The V end was cut by 0 bases, the J end by 5 bases, with 10 bases between. The CDR3 DNA is TGTGCCAGCAGCCAAGAACTCGTGGAGGAGACCCAGTACTTC. Translated, it gives CASSQELVEETQYF.

V is TRBV18 and J is TRBJ2-7; D unclear. This CDR3 region has 14 residues. Looked up from germline, CDR1 is KGHSH and CDR2 is LQKENI. The V gene lost 5 bases and the J gene lost 2 bases, with 13 bases spanning the gap. The CDR3 region is CASSSASAPYEQYV. CDR3 DNA: TGTGCCAGCTCAAGCGCCTCGGCCCCCTACGAGCAGTACGTC.

The chain combines TRBV3-1 (or the pseudogene TRBV3-2) with TRBJ1-5; 11 bases line up with TRBD1. The CDR3 length is 16 residues. Germline V lookup: CDR1 LGHDT, CDR2 YNNKEL (reference sequence). Trimming removed 4 bases from V and 7 bases from J; junction bases left unmatched: 9. The DNA for the CDR3 is TGTGCCAGCAGCCCCCACCCGGGACAGGGGGAACAGCCCCAGCATTTT. Protein product: CASSPHPGQGEQPQHF.